The present TCR beta chain was sequenced within a study of T cells in Graves' hyperthyroidism and ophthalmopathy. On this clonotype itself: Its specificity is not known.

RNA transcripts served as the template for amplifying TCR beta CDR3 regions. Initially, a first-round RT-PCR of the TCR CDR3 employed the HTBI primer set. One entry per CDR3 protein, called by TCRdb with MiXCR from the multiplex PCR reads. The sample lists more than 55,000 distinct CDR3 sequences, roughly half occurring once. Findings of the study overall: Also found in blood were most expanded thyroid clonotypes above 0.001.

The CDR3 has 16 residues. Germline-derived CDR1 and CDR2 are KGHDR and SFDVKD. J gave up 8 bases and V 0 bases, and 9 bases lay outside the gene matches. The specimen sequenced was blood. The chain joins TRBV24-1 to TRBJ2-1; 7 bases are shared with TRBD2. The TCR sequence derives from a woman aged 55 to 70 with Graves' ophthalmopathy. In DNA form, the CDR3 reads TGTGCCACCAGTGATTTGATACTAGTGGGAGGGGATGAGCAGTTCTTC. It is translated as CATSDLILVGGDEQFF.